This T cell receptor (beta chain) was captured by sequencing in a study of a mutant IDH1 vaccine in newly diagnosed glioma. Whole-study context: Investigators started vaccination 4-6 weeks after radiotherapy alone, or with temozolomide cycles. There were approximately 60% males and roughly 38% females among treated patients, whose mean age was approximately 38 years.

As regards this clone: Its antigen remains unidentified.

The time point here: week 47, end of study. Topical imiquimod accompanied each vaccine dose, which consisted of 300 ug of mutant IDH1 20-mer peptide. Eight vaccine injections were given to patients in weeks 1, 3, 5, 7, 11, 15, 19 and 23. The germline V gene encodes CDR1 SGHNT and CDR2 YYREEE (reference sequence). The V gene lost 4 bases and the J gene lost 1 base, with 11 bases spanning the gap. This CDR3 has 14 residues. TCRdb's table, derived via immunoSEQ multiplex PCR, lists solely in-frame clones and lacks some. The repertoire holds about 85,000 clones, with just under 90% as singletons. This sequence originates from a woman aged 50 to 65 with glioma. Sequencing used PBMCs, obtained from a glioma patient whose treatment included an IDH1 peptide vaccine. The chain combines TRBV5-4 with TRBJ1-1; possibly TRBD1 for D (5 bases). CDR3 DNA sequence: TGTGCCAGCAGCCCGGGACGGCAGAACACTGAAGCTTTCTTT. It yields the protein CASSPGRQNTEAFF.